The 14 T cell receptor beta chains in this list originate from one sample, sequenced in a study of post-analysis software for immune sequencing data. Study-level points and caveats: Patients had higher frequencies than controls of a few TRBV segments, including TRBV5-6, TRBV5-1 and TRBV20-1.

Their specific antigens are unknown. Unique molecular identifiers were built into the TCR beta cDNA libraries. TCRdb re-analysed the PCR reads in MiXCR, keeping a single row per CDR3 protein. The sample lists about 820,000 distinct CDR3 sequences, 53% occurring once. Material: blood. The receptors originated from a girl aged 10 to 17 with multiple sclerosis.

This clonotype showed up just a few times. The junction differs from germline at one of its ends, possibly a read error. V is TRBV5-1 and J is TRBJ2-7; the D gene could be TRBD1 or TRBD2 (5 bases each). CDR3 length: 14 residues. Germline V gene lookup returns CDR1 SGHRS and CDR2 YFSETQ. The CDR3: CASSLPGLAYEQYF. In DNA form, the CDR3 reads TGTGCCAGCAGCTTACCGGGGCTAGCTTATGAGCAGTACTTC.

As DNA, the CDR3 is TGTGCCAGCAGTCCACTAGCGGGAGGAGGCTACGAGCAGTACTTC. Protein sequence: CASSPLAGGGYEQYF. The J gene is TRBJ2-7, the V gene TRBV27; 12 bases fit TRBD2. V was pared by 5 bases and J by 3 bases, with 5 bases of the junction left unmatched. Germline CDR1 is MNHEY and CDR2 is SMNVEV (reference sequence). This CDR3 is built from 15 residues.

The V call is TRBV20-1, the J call TRBJ1-4; possible D gene TRBD1, 6 bases. V lost 5 bases and J 4 bases, leaving 17 bases between the germline ends. CDR1 is DFQATT and CDR2 is SNEGSKA in the germline V gene (reference sequence). This CDR3 contains 15 residues. CDR3 bases: TGCAGTGCTGAATTCCGGGACACTTTTAATGAAAAACTGTTTTTT. It specifies CSAEFRDTFNEKLFF.

This clonotype showed up just a few times. This chain connects TRBV25-1 to TRBJ2-3, with TRBD2 matching 11 bases. Trimming took 1 base from V and 2 from J; bases not matched to a gene: 8. The CDR3 is 18 amino acids. Germline assignment: CDR1 MGHDK and CDR2 SYGVNS. CDR3 residues: CASSEFTSGSLLTDTQYF. The CDR3 bases are TGTGCCAGCAGTGAATTTACTAGCGGGAGCCTCCTCACAGATACGCAGTATTTT.

The J gene is TRBJ2-4, the V gene TRBV5-1, with TRBD1 identical over 9 bases. Per the germline V gene, CDR1 is SGHRS and CDR2 is YFSETQ. V shed 4 bases and J 3 bases; nucleotides not matched to a gene: 17. This CDR3 contains 19 residues. The CDR3 sequence: CASSPIPGQGTGSKNIQYF. CDR3 in DNA: TGCGCCAGCAGCCCAATTCCGGGACAGGGAACGGGGAGCAAAAACATTCAGTACTTC.

This clonotype was seen once. V and J are TRBV5-1 and TRBJ1-1, with 7 bases identical to TRBD1. The J segment lost 6 bases and the V segment lost 2 bases, leaving 16 bases of the junction unmatched. Germline CDR1 reads SGHRS; CDR2 reads YFSETQ. The length of the CDR3 is 17 residues. CDR3 sequence: CASSFAGGFGQSAEAFF. CDR3 sequence (DNA): TGCGCCAGCAGCTTCGCAGGGGGATTCGGGCAGTCAGCTGAAGCTTTCTTT.

J is TRBJ2-5 and V is TRBV9; the D gene is possibly TRBD1 (6 bases). CDR3 length equals 14 residues. Germline CDR1 reads SGDLS; CDR2 reads YYNGEE. V was trimmed by 3 bases and J by 7 bases, leaving 16 bases between them. The CDR3 sequence is CASSGQVRGGTQYF. The CDR3 bases are TGTGCCAGCAGCGGCCAAGTACGAGGGGGGACCCAGTACTTC.

This clonotype has a handful of counts. This chain links TRBV11-1 with TRBJ2-3; D gene ambiguous. V was clipped by 2 bases and J by 2 bases, with 5 bases between them. In germline, CDR1 is SGHAT, CDR2 FQDESV (reference sequence). The CDR3 spans 13 residues. The chain's CDR3 is CASSLTPTDTQYF. Here the CDR3 DNA reads TGTGCCAGCAGCTTAACCCCCACAGATACGCAGTATTTT.

CDR3 residues: CASSLVGGDTGELFF. CDR3 nucleotide sequence: TGCGCCAGCAGCTTGGTCGGCGGGGACACCGGGGAGCTGTTTTTT. The rearrangement joins TRBV5-1 to TRBJ2-2; D may be TRBD2 (6 bases). Germline CDR1 and CDR2: SGHRS and YFSETQ. The V end lost 0 bases, the J end lost 3 bases, and 9 bases lay between the germline ends. The CDR3 sequence is 15 residues long.

This clonotype was observed a handful of times. V is TRBV5-1 and J is TRBJ2-7; D remains unclear. This CDR3 is built from 13 residues. CDR1 SGHRS and CDR2 YFSETQ come from the germline V gene. V was pared by 4 bases and J by 2 bases, with 10 bases between. Written as DNA, the CDR3 is TGCGCCAGCAGCCCCGCGGAGCCCTACGAGCAGTACTTC. This translates into CASSPAEPYEQYF.

The gene calls are TRBV20-1 and TRBJ1-2, with 8 bases matching TRBD1. The CDR3 runs to 14 residues. Germline lookup yields CDR1 DFQATT and CDR2 SNEGSKA (reference sequence). Germline trimming cut 5 bases from V and 8 bases from J; bases unmatched to any gene: 13. CDR3 sequence reads: CSARGTGYSGGYTF. CDR3 sequence (DNA): TGCAGTGCTCGGGGGACAGGATACTCCGGGGGCTACACCTTC.

The V gene is TRBV7-2, the J gene TRBJ2-1, with 13 positions matching TRBD2. This CDR3 comprises 17 residues. Trimming took 0 bases from V and 5 from J; bases not matched to a gene: 4. Germline CDR1 reads SGHTA; CDR2 reads FQGNSA. CDR3 DNA: TGTGCCAGCAGCTTAGCGCGCGGACTAGCGGGAGACAATGAGCAGTTCTTC. Its protein is CASSLARGLAGDNEQFF. Filled out from reference TRBV7-2 and TRBJ2-1, the complete variable domain reads GAGVSQSPSNKVTEKGKDVELRCDPISGHTALYWYRQSLGQGLEFLIYFQGNSAPDKSGLPSDRFSAERTGGSVSTLTIQRTQQEDSAVYLCASSLARGLAGDNEQFFGPGTRLTVL.

The chain is built from TRBV7-9 and TRBJ2-7; TRBD1 agrees at 12 bases. This CDR3 is built from 16 residues. Looked up from germline, CDR1 is SEHNR and CDR2 is FQNEAQ (reference sequence). V lost 3 bases, J lost 5 bases, and 8 bases stayed unmatched. The CDR3 coding sequence is TGTGCCAGCAGCTTTGAACGGGACAGGGGGCTAAACGAGCAGTACTTC. It is translated as CASSFERDRGLNEQYF. Combining the CDR3 with reference TRBV7-9 and TRBJ2-7 gives the whole variable domain DTGVSQNPRHKITKRGQNVTFRCDPISEHNRLYWYRQTLGQGPEFLTYFQNEAQLEKSRLLSDRFSAERPKGSFSTLEIQRTEQGDSAMYLCASSFERDRGLNEQYFGPGTRLTVT.

The rearrangement uses TRBV6-2 or TRBV6-3 and TRBJ2-1; D is possibly TRBD2 (6 bases). The J call is in doubt because the DNA end fits TRBJ2-5 better. The CDR3 has 15 amino acids. The germline V gene has CDR1 MNHEY and CDR2 SVGEGT. The CDR3 loop is CASSYPRDWTETQYF. In DNA, the CDR3 is TGTGCCAGCAGTTACCCTCGGGACTGGACAGAGACCCAGTACTTC.